These T cell receptor beta chains were read from a single sample in a study of blood T cells in healthy people across ages. One entry per CDR3 protein, called by TCRdb with MiXCR from the 5' RACE reads. Among roughly 800,000 distinct CDR3 sequences listed, 25% to 30% were seen once. These data are also associated with another study on T cells of mothers and their children.

The sequenced material came from blood. The receptors were sampled from a boy aged 5-17 years in good health. CDR3s include the opening cysteine and the closing phenylalanine or tryptophan. D genes are given only for firm matches. Size is stated for part of the rows, as once, few or many counts, or as a class when the clone is expanded.

DNA: TGCAGTGCCACGTTGGCGGGGGGGAATCGCGGAGAGACCCAGTACTTC; CDR3: CSATLAGGNRGETQYF; size: few; D: TRBD2; J: TRBJ2-5; V: TRBV20-1
DNA: TGTGCCAGCAGTGATCTAGCGGGGTGGGATACGCAGTATTTT; CDR3: CASSDLAGWDTQYF; size: NA; D: TRBD2; J: TRBJ2-3; V: TRBV2
DNA: TGTGCCAGCAGTCAACCGGGACAGGTCTCTGGAAACACCATATATTTT; CDR3: CASSQPGQVSGNTIYF; size: NA; D: TRBD1; J: TRBJ1-3; V: TRBV12-3/TRBV12-4
DNA: TGCAGCGTTGACAGGAGGAACACTGAAGCTTTCTTT; CDR3: CSVDRRNTEAFF; size: few; D: NA; J: TRBJ1-1; V: TRBV29-1
DNA: TGTGCCAGCAGCTTAGAAGCGGTGCCTGCCCGTGAGCAGTTCTTC; CDR3: CASSLEAVPAREQFF; size: few; D: NA; J: TRBJ2-1; V: TRBV7-2
DNA: TGTGCCAGCAGCTTCTTGGGGGGGCACGGAGGCTACACCTTC; CDR3: CASSFLGGHGGYTF; size: few; D: NA; J: TRBJ1-2; V: TRBV5-4
DNA: TGTGCCAGCAGTTTATCCAACACAGATACGCAGTATTTT; CDR3: CASSLSNTDTQYF; size: few; D: NA; J: TRBJ2-3; V: TRBV28
DNA: TGTGCCAGCAGACCGACAGGAGACTCCTACGAGCAGTACTTC; CDR3: CASRPTGDSYEQYF; size: NA; D: NA; J: TRBJ2-7; V: TRBV12-3/TRBV12-4
DNA: TGTGCCAGCAGCGAAAGCGGGGGGAGTCAAGAGACCCAGTACTTC; CDR3: CASSESGGSQETQYF; size: NA; D: TRBD2; J: TRBJ2-5; V: TRBV3-1
DNA: TGTGCCACCAGTGAAGGGACGTGGAATGGCTACACCTTC; CDR3: CATSEGTWNGYTF; size: NA; D: NA; J: TRBJ1-2; V: TRBV24-1
DNA: TGCAGCGTTCTACCGGGACGGACACTAGCCTACGAGCAGTACTTC; CDR3: CSVLPGRTLAYEQYF; size: NA; D: NA; J: TRBJ2-7; V: TRBV29-1
DNA: TGTGCCAGCAGTTTCTCTCGCCACCAAATATCCGAGCAGTACTTC; CDR3: CASSFSRHQISEQYF; size: few; D: NA; J: TRBJ2-7; V: TRBV12-3/TRBV12-4
DNA: TGTGCCAGCAGCCCCCAAGGGGGAGAGACCCAGTACTTC; CDR3: CASSPQGGETQYF; size: many; D: NA; J: TRBJ2-5; V: TRBV7-7
DNA: TGTGCCAGCAGTGGCCTGACAGGGAGTTCTGGGGCCAACGTCCTGACTTTC; CDR3: CASSGLTGSSGANVLTF; size: NA; D: TRBD1; J: TRBJ2-6; V: TRBV2
DNA: TGTGCCAGCACCTTCGGGGGAGCAGGCGGCTACACCTTC; CDR3: CASTFGGAGGYTF; size: NA; D: NA; J: TRBJ1-2; V: TRBV11-2
DNA: TGTGCCAGCAGCCCCTGGGCGGGGGGGCTGGTAGAGACCCAGTACTTC; CDR3: CASSPWAGGLVETQYF; size: NA; D: TRBD2; J: TRBJ2-5; V: TRBV5-5
DNA: TGCAGCGTTGCCAGGGGACAGACCTACGAGCAGTACTTC; CDR3: CSVARGQTYEQYF; size: few; D: TRBD1; J: TRBJ2-7; V: TRBV29-1
DNA: TGTGCCAGCAGCCAAGAAGGACAAGGTGGCACCGGGGAGCTGTTTTTT; CDR3: CASSQEGQGGTGELFF; size: NA; D: NA; J: TRBJ2-2; V: TRBV4-2
DNA: TGTGCCAGCAGGATAGACAGGGCGAACACCGGGGAGCTGTTTTTT; CDR3: CASRIDRANTGELFF; size: NA; D: TRBD1; J: TRBJ2-2; V: TRBV7-2
DNA: TGTGCCATCGCCGACGAGACCTACGAGCAGTACTTC; CDR3: CAIADETYEQYF; size: few; D: NA; J: TRBJ2-7; V: TRBV10-3
DNA: TGTGCCAGCAGTTTTGGGGTTGGGGAAAAACTGTTTTTT; CDR3: CASSFGVGEKLFF; size: few; D: NA; J: TRBJ1-4; V: TRBV12-3/TRBV12-4
DNA: TGCGCCAGCAGCCAAGCGTTGCGTCCTAGCACAGATACGCAGTATTTT; CDR3: CASSQALRPSTDTQYF; size: NA; D: NA; J: TRBJ2-3; V: TRBV4-1
DNA: TGTGCCACCATAAGCGGGGGGCGGTGGAATGAGCAGTTCTTC; CDR3: CATISGGRWNEQFF; size: few; D: TRBD2; J: TRBJ2-1; V: TRBV12-3/TRBV12-4
DNA: TGTGCCAGCAGTTATAGCGGGCCCTATGGCTACACCTTC; CDR3: CASSYSGPYGYTF; size: NA; D: NA; J: TRBJ1-2; V: TRBV6-5
DNA: TGCAGTGCTTCGCCGGGACTGAGTCGCGAGCAGTACTTC; CDR3: CSASPGLSREQYF; size: few; D: NA; J: TRBJ2-7; V: TRBV20-1
DNA: TGTGCCACCAGCAGAGCCCTACTGGGGGGGGCTGAAGCTTTCTTT; CDR3: CATSRALLGGAEAFF; size: few; D: NA; J: TRBJ1-1; V: TRBV15
DNA: TGTGCCACCAGTGATTTCGACAGGGTAAAGTTCTTC; CDR3: CATSDFDRVKFF; size: few; D: TRBD1; J: TRBJ2-5; V: TRBV24-1
DNA: TGTGCCAGTCGACAGGGTGCGTCCTACGAGCAGTACTTC; CDR3: CASRQGASYEQYF; size: few; D: TRBD1; J: TRBJ2-7; V: TRBV19
DNA: TGTGCCAGCAGCTTAGTGGGGGAAGATACGCAGTATTTT; CDR3: CASSLVGEDTQYF; size: few; D: NA; J: TRBJ2-3; V: TRBV7-2
DNA: TGTGCCAGCAGTTACCGCGAAATGAACACTGAAGCTTTCTTT; CDR3: CASSYREMNTEAFF; size: NA; D: NA; J: TRBJ1-1; V: TRBV6-5
DNA: TGTGCCACCAGGACCTCGGGAGCCCAGCATTTT; CDR3: CATRTSGAQHF; size: NA; D: NA; J: TRBJ1-5; V: TRBV6-6
DNA: TGTGCCAGCAGCTCAGGGGGGTTCAATCAGCCCCAGCATTTT; CDR3: CASSSGGFNQPQHF; size: few; D: TRBD1; J: TRBJ1-5; V: TRBV7-6
DNA: TGCGCCAGCAGCTTCGGACAGGGAGGGTCTGAAGCTTTCTTT; CDR3: CASSFGQGGSEAFF; size: NA; D: TRBD1; J: TRBJ1-1; V: TRBV5-1
DNA: TGTGCCAGCTCACCCCGAGGCGCGGGGGACCTCTCTGGGGCCAACGTCCTGACTTTC; CDR3: CASSPRGAGDLSGANVLTF; size: few; D: TRBD2; J: TRBJ2-6; V: TRBV18
DNA: TGTGCCTGTACCGGGACAGGGCCTAATCAGCCCCAGCATTTT; CDR3: CACTGTGPNQPQHF; size: few; D: TRBD1; J: TRBJ1-5; V: TRBV30
DNA: TGCAGCGCCGGGACAGACTCCTACAATGAGCAGTTCTTC; CDR3: CSAGTDSYNEQFF; size: few; D: TRBD1; J: TRBJ2-1; V: TRBV29-1
DNA: TGCAGCTTCGGGACAACTCAAGAGACCCAGTACTTC; CDR3: CSFGTTQETQYF; size: NA; D: NA; J: TRBJ2-5; V: TRBV29-1
DNA: TGCAGCGGAGGGGGCGGTAGCTCCTACGAGCAGTACTTC; CDR3: CSGGGGSSYEQYF; size: NA; D: TRBD1; J: TRBJ2-7; V: TRBV29-1
DNA: TGTGCCAGCAGCCTAGGACAGGGGGCGCCCTACAATGAGCAGTTCTTC; CDR3: CASSLGQGAPYNEQFF; size: NA; D: TRBD1; J: TRBJ2-1; V: TRBV7-2
DNA: TGTGCCAGCAGCCCCCTGACTAGCGGGACAGAGACCCAGTACTTC; CDR3: CASSPLTSGTETQYF; size: NA; D: TRBD2; J: TRBJ2-5; V: TRBV7-6